The text below deals with one T cell receptor beta chain. CDR3 length equals 19 residues. Germline V gives CDR1 SGHTS, CDR2 YDEGEE. V lost 3 bases to trimming and J lost 0 bases; unmatched junction nucleotides: 10. The sample originates from a study of blood T cell repertoires in COVID-19. Overall study: Whether acute or convalescent, the COVID-19 samples came from the United States, Italy and Spain. PBMCs, B-cell-depleted T cells, or T cells provided the cDNA or gDNA that made up the material.

Source study methods: Using reference gene primer amplification, nucleated cell counts were estimated. Here immunoSEQ multiplex PCR was the method, and the copy in TCRdb shows in-frame clones only, minus some. V, J and clone size derive from that table, while D and trimming were established from the DNA sequence. The table has 75,000 to 100,000 clones, about four fifths seen once; the top ten hold 6% to 7.5%. The sample taken for sequencing was peripheral blood. The sequence was obtained from a man aged 45-60 years with active or convalescent COVID-19. The rearrangement links TRBV5-8 to TRBJ2-6; TRBD1 aligns across 9 bases. CDR3 bases: TGTGCCAGCAGCTCTCCGACAGGGGGAAGGCTCTCTGGGGCCAACGTCCTGACTTTC. Its protein is CASSSPTGGRLSGANVLTF.